The 9 T cell receptor beta chains reported below all come from one sample, sequenced in a study of T-cell reconstitution after alpha-beta-depleted transplantation in children. TCRbeta library preparation incorporated unique molecular identifiers. TCRdb redid the calling of the PCR reads with MiXCR, one entry per CDR3 protein. The data show 200,000 to 250,000 distinct CDR3 sequences, under 13% seen once. This sample comprised PBMCs, obtained before TCRalphabeta/CD19-depleted stem cell transplant. The receptors stem from a child younger than two with acute myeloid leukemia, due to receive a stem cell transplant.

This clonotype has a count of ten or more. J is TRBJ2-7 and V is TRBV21-1; the listed D gene, TRBD2, was not tested against the DNA. TRBV21-1 is listed as a pseudogene. The CDR3 runs to 17 residues. Here the CDR3 reads CASSKARAEGTPYEQYF. Written as DNA, the CDR3 is TGTGCCAGCAGCAAAGCCCGAGCGGAGGGAACTCCCTACGAGCAGTACTTC.

This clonotype showed up just a few times. The genes are TRBV5-1 and TRBJ2-7, with no clear D. Trimming removed 3 bases from V and 0 bases from J, with 7 bases in between. Germline assignment: CDR1 SGHRS and CDR2 YFSETQ. This CDR3 contains 13 residues. The CDR3, as DNA: TGCGCCAGCAGCTGGACGGTCTCCTACGAGCAGTACTTC. Translated: CASSWTVSYEQYF.

This clonotype was seen many times. Germline and junction disagree at one end, which may indicate a read error. V and J are TRBV7-7 and TRBJ2-3, with 11 nucleotides matching TRBD2. Germline lookup yields CDR1 SSHAT and CDR2 FNYEAQ (reference sequence). This CDR3 is built from 19 residues. CDR3 region: CASSPHPGLAEMGPDTQYF. DNA for the CDR3: TGTGCTAGCAGTCCTCATCCGGGACTAGCGGAGATGGGGCCAGATACGCAGTATTTT.

This clonotype was seen at least ten times. The chain is built from TRBV6-2 or TRBV6-3 and TRBJ1-2; the D gene is possibly TRBD1 (6 bases). The CDR3 consists of 14 residues. CDR1 MNHEY and CDR2 SVGEGT come from the germline V gene. V was trimmed by 5 bases and J by 2 bases, leaving 12 bases between them. CDR3 region: CASSLTGYNYGYTF. Written as DNA, the CDR3 is TGTGCCAGCAGTCTAACAGGGTACAACTATGGCTACACCTTC.

This clonotype was observed at least ten times. V gene TRBV7-8 combines with J gene TRBJ2-1, with TRBD1 matching over 7 bases. Losses at the gene ends were 5 bases for V and 1 base for J; bases not matched to a gene: 8. Per germline, CDR1 SGHVS and CDR2 FQNEAQ. The length of the CDR3 is 16 residues. CDR3 bases: TGTGCCAGCAGCCCGAGGGGGCAGGGATCCTACAATGAGCAGTTCTTC. Translated: CASSPRGQGSYNEQFF.

There are many counts of this clonotype. This sequence joins TRBV10-3 and TRBJ2-1; TRBD1 might be the D (6 bases). This CDR3 region has 14 residues. Germline CDR1 and CDR2: ENHRY and SYGVKD. V shed 0 bases and J shed 8 bases, with 11 bases lying between them. CDR3 coding DNA: TGTGCCATCAGTGAGTCTGGACAGAGAGATGAGCAGTTCTTC. Encoded protein: CAISESGQRDEQFF.

This clonotype was counted only a few times. The rearrangement uses TRBV4-1 and TRBJ1-5, with D perhaps TRBD1 (6 bases). Per the germline V gene, CDR1 is MGHRA and CDR2 is YSYEKL. Trimming shortened V by 2 bases and J by 2 bases, and 10 bases separated the two germline ends. The CDR3 is 15 residues long. This chain's CDR3 is CASSQMSGGNQPQHF. DNA for the CDR3: TGCGCCAGCAGCCAAATGTCAGGGGGCAATCAGCCCCAGCATTTT.

The J gene is TRBJ1-4, the V gene TRBV28, with D uncertain. Germline assignment: CDR1 MDHEN and CDR2 SYDVKM. The CDR3 has 15 residues. V lost 3 bases and J 4 bases, leaving 12 bases between the germline ends. DNA of the CDR3: TGTGCCAGCAGTTTTGTGGGGAGCGATAATGAAAAACTGTTTTTT. Protein sequence: CASSFVGSDNEKLFF. Combining the CDR3 with reference TRBV28 and TRBJ1-4 gives the whole variable domain DVKVTQSSRYLVKRTGEKVFLECVQDMDHENMFWYRQDPGLGLRLIYFSYDVKMKEKGDIPEGYSVSREKKERFSLILESASTNQTSMYLCASSFVGSDNEKLFFGSGTQLSVL.

V gene TRBV14 combines with J gene TRBJ2-1; maybe TRBD1 (5 bases). CDR1 is SGHDN and CDR2 is FVKESK in the germline V gene. This CDR3 is built from 13 residues. The V gene lost 4 bases and the J gene lost 7 bases, with 11 bases spanning the gap. The CDR3 DNA reads as TGTGCCAGCAGCCGTGACAGACAGAATGAGCAGTTCTTC. As protein: CASSRDRQNEQFF.